Sequencing of this T cell receptor (beta chain) was carried out in a study of blood T cells in healthy people across ages. Trimming removed 5 bases from V and 8 bases from J; junction bases left unmatched: 8. This CDR3 is built from 13 residues. The germline V gene encodes CDR1 MNHEY and CDR2 SMNVEV (reference sequence). In its sample, this clonotype was seen many times. The antigen is unknown. Overall study findings and caveats: Relative to aged donors, long-lived donors carried more naive CD4+ cells and displayed higher diversity. Estimated diversity, derived from one million T cells, was regarded as an underestimate. Across samples, TCR beta diversity tracked strongly with naive T cell percentage.

Extraction yielded at least 5.5 micrograms of total RNA per sample. A sample-barcoded 5' primer and a J-beta primer mix were used in a second PCR of roughly 7 to 12 cycles. One entry per CDR3 protein, called by TCRdb with MiXCR from the 5' RACE reads. The sample holds about 730,000 distinct CDR3 sequences, approximately 39% seen once. The receptor comes from a woman aged 55-75 years in good health. V is TRBV27 and J is TRBJ1-2, with TRBD1 matching over 7 bases. The sequenced sample was blood. CDR3 in DNA: TGTGCCAGCAGTCTCCGACAGGGAGGGGGCTACACCTTC. Its translation: CASSLRQGGGYTF.